This T cell receptor beta chain was captured in a study of beta chain features in type 1 diabetes. Overall study context: The patient and healthy donor groups were comparable for age, gender and cell yields.

Germline V gives CDR1 MNHNY, CDR2 SVGAGI (reference sequence). V was shortened by 6 bases and J by 2 bases, with 12 bases between the two germline ends. CDR3 length: 14 residues. Whole-study results and caveats: Insertions were fewer and deletions more numerous at VDJ junctions in type 1 diabetes patients. Short templates might get an advantage during PCR, and this would be equal in patients and controls. When Type 1 diabetes patients were examined, their TCRB CDR3s proved moderately but significantly shorter in all four CD4+ subsets.

Since all of the isolated RNA was reverse transcribed, expressed TCRB transcripts were what got sequenced. Assay used: immunoSEQ multiplex PCR; TCRdb lists only in-frame clones, some missing. The sample carries 200,000 to 250,000 clones, roughly 15% recorded once. In this sample, this clone turned up a few times. Its antigen is unknown. V usage is TRBV6-6 and J usage is TRBJ2-3, with D perhaps matching TRBD1 (6 bases). What was sequenced was naive CD4+ T cells from blood. This receptor was identified in a middle-aged woman in good health. The CDR3 sequence is CASRLGAVTDTQYF. DNA for the CDR3: TGTGCCAGCAGGCTGGGGGCTGTCACAGATACGCAGTATTTT.